Shown below are 24 T cell receptor beta chains from a single sample sequenced in a study of blood T cell repertoires in COVID-19. TCRdb's copy holds only in-frame clones and misses some; the assay was immunoSEQ multiplex PCR. The table shows around 93,000 clones, with around 81% occurring only once. The sequenced sample was peripheral blood. The receptors stem from a man in his sixties with acute or convalescent COVID-19.

Worth noting for this clone: One end of the junction varies from germline; a read error may be responsible. This chain uses TRBV10-2 with TRBJ2-1; TRBD1 matches at 7 bases. The CDR3 contains 12 residues. Germline CDR1 and CDR2: WSHSY and SAAADI. The CDR3 loop reads CATRDSEGTGVF. The CDR3 nucleotides read TGCGCAACCCGGGACAGTGAAGGTACAGGAGTCTTC.

The rearrangement links TRBV24-1 to TRBJ2-6, with D perhaps matching TRBD1 (5 bases). The CDR3 covers 16 residues. The germline V and J ends were trimmed by 9 bases and 0 bases, with 14 bases remaining between them. Germline V gene data show CDR1 as KGHDR and CDR2 as SFDVKD. The CDR3 protein is CATAPTVASGANVLTF. CDR3 coding DNA: TGTGCCACCGCCCCGACAGTTGCCTCTGGGGCCAACGTCCTGACTTTC.

This clone was detected once. V is TRBV6-4 and J is TRBJ2-7; 11 nucleotides match TRBD2. CDR3 size: 16 residues. J gave up 2 bases and V 2 bases, and 5 bases lay outside the gene matches. Germline V gives CDR1 MRHNA, CDR2 SNTAGT. The DNA for the CDR3 is TGTGCCAGCAGTGACGCTAGCGGGAGGTCCCCCTACGAGCAGTACGTC. Its translation is CASSDASGRSPYEQYV.

This clone was seen more than once but under ten times. The sample holds other DNA sequences that translate to the same CDR3. This sequence joins TRBV24-1 and TRBJ2-1; 7 bases line up with TRBD2. The CDR3 extends over 14 amino acids. The J segment lost 5 bases and the V segment lost 3 bases, leaving 3 bases of the junction unmatched. Per germline, CDR1 KGHDR and CDR2 SFDVKD. The CDR3 coding sequence is TGTGCCACCAGTGATCAAACTAGCGACAATGAGCAGTTCTTC. This sequence encodes CATSDQTSDNEQFF.

This clone occurred a few times. This chain links TRBV6-5 with TRBJ2-7; TRBD1 might be the D (7 bases). The CDR3 is 14 residues long. V was cut by 6 bases and J by 3 bases, with 15 bases left in between. Germline values: CDR1 MNHEY, CDR2 SVGAGI. CDR3 nucleotides: TGTGCCAGCAGATCATCAGGGGGGAGCTACGAGCAGTACTTC. Its protein is CASRSSGGSYEQYF.

This clone came up once. Written as DNA, the CDR3 is TGTGCCAGCAGCCCGACCGTACAGGGGGCGGTCGGCTACACCTTC. Protein product: CASSPTVQGAVGYTF. The chain has TRBV3-1 (or the pseudogene TRBV3-2) and TRBJ1-2, with 9 bases that match TRBD1. The germline V gene has CDR1 LGHDT and CDR2 YNNKEL (reference sequence). The CDR3 is 15 residues long. J lost 8 bases, V lost 4 bases, and 11 bases had no gene match.

V is TRBV6-6 and J is TRBJ1-1; a possible D gene is TRBD1 (6 bases). Trimming left V 6 bases short and J 8 bases short, with 16 bases between. The germline gives CDR1 MNHNY, CDR2 SVGAGI (reference sequence). This CDR3 is 13 amino acids long. CDR3 DNA sequence: TGTGCCAGCAGACTAAGGGACACCTCAGAAGCTTTCTTT. Translated: CASRLRDTSEAFF.

The CDR3 protein is CASSRQVGNEQFF. The CDR3 region has the DNA TGTGCCAGCAGCCGACAGGTTGGTAATGAGCAGTTCTTC. The chain recombines TRBV7-2 with TRBJ2-1; D may be TRBD1 (6 bases). Germline assignment: CDR1 SGHTA and CDR2 FQGNSA. The CDR3 has 13 amino acids. The ends were cut back, 5 bases at V and 7 bases at J, with 12 bases in the middle.

This chain joins TRBV5-5 and TRBJ2-6, with D possibly being TRBD1 (6 bases). Germline V gives CDR1 SGHKS, CDR2 YYEKEE (reference sequence). V lost 3 bases, J lost 0 bases, and 16 bases lay in between. The CDR3 covers 18 residues. In nucleotides, the CDR3 is TGTGCCAGCAGCTGGTACAGGGCGTCATCCTCTGGGGCCAACGTCCTGACTTTC. Residues: CASSWYRASSSGANVLTF. Complete variable domain (other parts from reference TRBV5-5 and TRBJ2-6): DAGVTQSPTHLIKTRGQQVTLRCSPISGHKSVSWYQQVLGQGPQFIFQYYEKEERGRGNFPDRFSARQFPNYSSELNVNALLLGDSALYLCASSWYRASSSGANVLTFGAGSRLTVL.

The chain combines TRBV18 with TRBJ1-1; a weak D match, TRBD1 (6 bases). V gave up 3 bases and J gave up 13 bases, with 12 bases separating them. The CDR3 has 11 amino acids. CDR1 is KGHSH and CDR2 is LQKENI in the germline V gene. CDR3 in amino acids: CASSPGTTFFF. DNA of the CDR3: TGTGCCAGCTCACCGGGGACAACCTTTTTCTTT.

The rearrangement links TRBV4-1 to TRBJ2-7; D may be TRBD2 (5 bases). Trimming removed 4 bases from V and 3 bases from J, with 19 bases in between. From germline, CDR1 is MGHRA and CDR2 YSYEKL. The CDR3 length is 16 residues. The DNA of the CDR3 is TGCGCCAGCAGCCCCCGAACGGCCACACTAGACTACGAGCAGTACTTC. Translating gives CASSPRTATLDYEQYF.

The chain joins TRBV6-5 to TRBJ2-2; 10 positions match TRBD2. CDR1 and CDR2 (germline): MNHEY, SVGAGI. V gave up 11 bases and J gave up 5 bases; unmatched junction bases: 11. The CDR3 totals 15 residues. This CDR3 is CAASTSGVRTGELFF. CDR3 coding DNA: TGTGCCGCCTCCACTAGCGGGGTGCGAACCGGGGAGCTGTTTTTT.

The V and J genes are TRBV4-1 and TRBJ2-3, with TRBD2 as a possible D gene (5 bases). This CDR3 is built from 17 residues. CDR1 and CDR2 from the germline V gene are MGHRA and YSYEKL. Between the trimmed V and J ends, which lost 0 bases and 6 bases, there was a span of 19 bases. In DNA form, the CDR3 reads TGCGCCAGCAGCCAAGATAAAGGGAGAGGGTATAGGGATACGCAGTATTTT. As protein: CASSQDKGRGYRDTQYF.

The chain has TRBV4-1 and TRBJ2-5; TRBD1 is a possible D gene (5 bases). Germline CDR1 reads MGHRA; CDR2 reads YSYEKL. V lost 4 bases to trimming and J lost 1 base, with 16 bases between them. The CDR3 spans 16 residues. The CDR3 coding sequence is TGCGCCAGCAGCCTCGACAGCCAAAAGGGCCAAGAGACCCAGTACTTC. This codes for CASSLDSQKGQETQYF.

The chain recombines TRBV30 with TRBJ2-5; no reliable D call. The ends were cut back, 5 bases at V and 2 bases at J, with 6 bases in the middle. This CDR3 is 11 amino acids long. Per germline, CDR1 GTSNPN and CDR2 SVGIG (reference sequence). The CDR3 here is CAWQVQETQYF. The CDR3 DNA is TGTGCCTGGCAGGTACAAGAGACCCAGTACTTC.

The V gene is TRBV5-1, the J gene TRBJ2-2; 8 positions agree with TRBD2. The junction had 3 bases not matched to a gene; V was cut back by 0 bases and J by 5 bases. The germline V gene has CDR1 SGHRS and CDR2 YFSETQ. There are 15 residues in the CDR3. The CDR3 loop reads CASSLAAGGTGELFF. The CDR3 DNA is TGCGCCAGCAGCTTGGCCGCGGGGGGAACCGGGGAGCTGTTTTTT. The entire variable domain, with the rest obtained from reference TRBV5-1 and TRBJ2-2, is as follows: KAGVTQTPRYLIKTRGQQVTLSCSPISGHRSVSWYQQTPGQGLQFLFEYFSETQRNKGNFPGRFSGRQFSNSRSEMNVSTLELGDSALYLCASSLAAGGTGELFFGEGSRLTVL.

The chain couples TRBV18 to TRBJ1-5; 8 positions match TRBD1. Germline loops: CDR1 KGHSH, CDR2 LQKENI. The V and J ends lost 6 bases and 5 bases, in that order; junction bases with no gene match: 3. This CDR3 has 13 amino acids. The CDR3 region is CASSTGDYQPQHF. DNA for the CDR3: TGTGCCAGCTCGACAGGGGACTATCAGCCCCAGCATTTT.

This clone was detected once. The chain couples TRBV11-1 to TRBJ1-2; D unresolved. Germline CDR1 is SGHAT and CDR2 is FQDESV (reference sequence). This CDR3 comprises 14 residues. V was shortened by 5 bases and J by 2 bases, with 12 bases between the two germline ends. This CDR3 is CASSRDEVNYGYTF. Written as DNA, the CDR3 is TGTGCCAGCAGCCGAGATGAAGTAAACTATGGCTACACCTTC.

The chain employs TRBV5-1 and TRBJ2-7, with TRBD1 matching over 7 bases. The germline gives CDR1 SGHRS, CDR2 YFSETQ. V shed 0 bases and J 2 bases; nucleotides not matched to a gene: 5. This CDR3 has 15 amino acids. CDR3 region: CASSLAAGTAYEQYV. As DNA, the CDR3 is TGCGCCAGCAGCTTGGCGGCTGGGACAGCCTACGAGCAGTACGTC.

CDR3 in DNA: TGTGCCAGCAGGCAAGGACTAGCGACCTACGAGCAGTACGTC. Encoded protein: CASRQGLATYEQYV. The gene calls are TRBV6-5 and TRBJ2-7; 9 bases fit TRBD2. The CDR3 runs 14 residues. J lost 2 bases, V lost 6 bases, and 5 bases had no gene match. Germline assignment: CDR1 MNHEY and CDR2 SVGAGI.

This rearrangement joins TRBV6-4 to TRBJ2-1; 10 nucleotides match TRBD2. Germline lookup yields CDR1 MRHNA and CDR2 SNTAGT. J lost 3 bases, V lost 2 bases, and 1 base had no gene match. The CDR3 loop spans 15 amino acids. CDR3 amino acids: CASSDTSGDYNEQFF. DNA for the CDR3: TGTGCCAGCAGTGACACTAGCGGGGACTACAATGAGCAGTTCTTC.

The chain uses TRBV7-8 and TRBJ2-7; D remains unclear. Trimming took 1 base from V and 3 from J, leaving 10 bases between them. Germline loops: CDR1 SGHVS, CDR2 FQNEAQ. This CDR3 spans 14 amino acids. The DNA of the CDR3 is TGTGCCAGCAGCTTAGTAGCCCTGGACTACGAGCAGTACTTC. Protein: CASSLVALDYEQYF.

J is TRBJ2-1 and V is TRBV21-1; the table gives TRBD2 as D, unverified against the DNA. TRBV21-1 is a recognized pseudogene. CDR3 size: 13 residues. CDR3 in DNA: TGTGCCACTACGGGGGGGATCTACAATGAGCAGTTCTTC. Amino acids: CATTGGIYNEQFF.

This chain joins TRBV4-1 and TRBJ2-3, with 10 bases lining up with TRBD2. CDR1 and CDR2 (germline): MGHRA, YSYEKL. J lost 3 bases, V lost 4 bases, and 7 bases had no gene match. The CDR3 is 16 amino acids. Here the CDR3 DNA reads TGCGCCAGCAGCCCCCGGTTAGCGGGGGGTACAGATACGCAGTATTTT. Translation: CASSPRLAGGTDTQYF.